A single sample is the source of the 8 T cell receptor beta chains below, sequenced in a study of blood T cell repertoires in COVID-19. Repertoires were generated with immunoSEQ multiplex PCR, while TCRdb's copy carries only in-frame clones and drops some. The profile shows tens of thousands of clones, roughly 68% of them singletons. Sequences were obtained from peripheral blood. The receptors shown here come from a man older than 75 with acute or convalescent COVID-19.

The chain employs TRBV4-1 and TRBJ2-7; 10 nucleotides line up with TRBD1. The CDR3 extends over 15 amino acids. Germline CDR1 and CDR2: MGHRA and YSYEKL. Germline trimming cut 2 bases from V and 2 bases from J; bases unmatched to any gene: 3. The CDR3 loop is CASSQLGQGTYEQYF. Here the CDR3 DNA reads TGCGCCAGCAGCCAACTGGGACAGGGGACCTACGAGCAGTACTTC.

The gene calls are TRBV6-2 or TRBV6-3 and TRBJ2-1; the D is unclear. Germline CDR1 reads MNHEY; CDR2 reads SVGEGT. Trimming left V 2 bases short and J 10 bases short, with 9 bases between. This CDR3 region has 12 residues. The CDR3 nucleotides are TGTGCCAGCAGTTACCCGCCACAGGAGCAGTTCTTC. It specifies CASSYPPQEQFF.

The genes are TRBV10-2 and TRBJ2-3; D is possibly TRBD2 (5 bases). The germline V and J ends were trimmed by 2 bases and 6 bases, with 15 bases remaining between them. Germline V lookup: CDR1 WSHSY, CDR2 SAAADI. This CDR3 region has 15 residues. CDR3 nucleotide sequence: TGCGCCAGCAGTGAGAACACTAGGCTCGGGGATACGCAGTATTTT. This translates into CASSENTRLGDTQYF.

This chain links TRBV19 with TRBJ1-1, with D possibly TRBD1 on 6 matching bases. The CDR3 is 13 amino acids. Germline CDR1 reads LNHDA; CDR2 reads SQIVND (reference sequence). The V and J ends lost 3 bases and 3 bases respectively, with 8 bases between them. CDR3 residues: CASSMKGDTEAFF. Here the CDR3 DNA reads TGTGCCAGTAGTATGAAGGGGGACACTGAAGCTTTCTTT.

The chain couples TRBV5-5 to TRBJ1-5; 8 positions match TRBD1. CDR3 length equals 16 residues. CDR1 and CDR2 (germline): SGHKS, YYEKEE (reference sequence). J lost 0 bases, V lost 2 bases, and 4 bases had no gene match. The CDR3 loop reads CASSLGQGFSNQPQHF. The CDR3 coding sequence is TGTGCCAGCAGCTTAGGACAGGGCTTTAGCAATCAGCCCCAGCATTTT.

Many counts were recorded for this clone. The rearrangement joins TRBV18 to TRBJ2-1; 7 bases match TRBD1. Trimming removed 4 bases from V and 3 bases from J; junction bases left unmatched: 3. This CDR3 spans 14 amino acids. CDR1 is KGHSH and CDR2 is LQKENI in the germline V gene. CDR3 residues: CASSLTGYYNEQFF. The CDR3 region has the DNA TGTGCCAGCTCACTGACAGGGTACTACAATGAGCAGTTCTTC.

The chain links TRBV19 to TRBJ2-2, with a possible D match to TRBD1 (6 bases). V lost 2 bases, J lost 4 bases, and 11 bases lay in between. Germline V gene sequence: CDR1 LNHDA, CDR2 SQIVND (reference sequence). The CDR3 runs to 15 residues. Written as DNA, the CDR3 is TGTGCCAGTAGTATACCAGGGGTGGGCACCGGGGAGCTGTTTTTT. Its protein is CASSIPGVGTGELFF.

Here the CDR3 reads CASSHKSTEAFF. The CDR3 DNA follows: TGTGCCAGCAGTCATAAGAGCACTGAAGCTTTCTTT. V usage is TRBV6-5 and J usage is TRBJ1-1, with D unclear. Deletions cut 5 bases from V and 4 bases from J, with 8 bases between. Germline CDR1 and CDR2: MNHEY and SVGAGI. The CDR3 spans 12 residues.